This T cell receptor beta chain appears in the sequencing data of a study of T cell responses to AZD1222 COVID-19 vaccine. Overall study findings and caveats: Among vaccine-associated CD4 TCRs, coverage spanned spike, with dominance at 160-218 and 743-854. The donors showed a predominance of white British ancestry and of females, with possible underestimation of clonal diversity. An increase in Spike-specific TCR breadth and depth was observed after two AZD1222 doses.

Of note for this clone: Its antigen is currently unknown. The sample holds other DNA sequences that translate to the same CDR3.

TCRdb's table, derived via immunoSEQ multiplex PCR, lists solely in-frame clones and lacks some. Among about 94,000 clones listed, less than 85% were seen once. Trimming took 0 bases from V and 2 from J, leaving 6 bases between them. Germline-derived CDR1 and CDR2 are SGHRS and YFSETQ. The CDR3 is made up of 14 amino acids. This receptor was identified in an adult who received the AZD1222 COVID-19 vaccine. This sequence joins TRBV5-1 and TRBJ1-3; D remains unclear. This specimen consisted of peripheral blood, obtained 28 days after the second AZD1222 dose. CDR3 sequence (DNA): TGCGCCAGCAGCTTGGGGGCGCCTGGAAACACCATATATTTT. This gives the protein CASSLGAPGNTIYF. Looking up the rest from reference TRBV5-1 and TRBJ1-3 gives the full variable domain: KAGVTQTPRYLIKTRGQQVTLSCSPISGHRSVSWYQQTPGQGLQFLFEYFSETQRNKGNFPGRFSGRQFSNSRSEMNVSTLELGDSALYLCASSLGAPGNTIYFGEGSWLTVV.